This record looks at one T cell receptor beta chain sequence and its context. Its antigen remains unknown. A much larger clone lies one base from this, so it may be a read error. An expansion of CD8+CD57+ cells by flow cytometry had been shown in patients chosen for sequencing. Severe acquired aplastic anemia was diagnosed in all patients. Patients were untreated when blood was sampled. Germline lookup yields CDR1 MNHNS and CDR2 SASEGT. The CDR3 runs to 13 residues. The data stem from a study of CD8+CD57+ T cells in acquired aplastic anemia. General study points: There were 25 to 35 CD8+ CDR3 sequences that occurred in both patients and controls.

Genomic DNA served as template for TCR beta VDJ and CDR3 profiling. TCRdb re-analysed the reads in MiXCR, keeping a single row per CDR3 protein. Altogether 150,000 to 200,000 distinct CDR3 sequences are present, roughly 50% being singletons, with the ten largest covering roughly 2%. This receptor was identified in a human donor with aplastic anemia. The chain has TRBV6-1 and TRBJ1-5, with a weak D call TRBD1 (6 bases). Sequenced: sorted CD4+, CD8+, or CD8+CD57+ T cells (not recorded which) from PBMCs. The CDR3: CASRQVPNHPQHF. CDR3 in DNA: TGTGCCAGTCGACAGGTTCCCAATCATCCCCAGCATTTT.